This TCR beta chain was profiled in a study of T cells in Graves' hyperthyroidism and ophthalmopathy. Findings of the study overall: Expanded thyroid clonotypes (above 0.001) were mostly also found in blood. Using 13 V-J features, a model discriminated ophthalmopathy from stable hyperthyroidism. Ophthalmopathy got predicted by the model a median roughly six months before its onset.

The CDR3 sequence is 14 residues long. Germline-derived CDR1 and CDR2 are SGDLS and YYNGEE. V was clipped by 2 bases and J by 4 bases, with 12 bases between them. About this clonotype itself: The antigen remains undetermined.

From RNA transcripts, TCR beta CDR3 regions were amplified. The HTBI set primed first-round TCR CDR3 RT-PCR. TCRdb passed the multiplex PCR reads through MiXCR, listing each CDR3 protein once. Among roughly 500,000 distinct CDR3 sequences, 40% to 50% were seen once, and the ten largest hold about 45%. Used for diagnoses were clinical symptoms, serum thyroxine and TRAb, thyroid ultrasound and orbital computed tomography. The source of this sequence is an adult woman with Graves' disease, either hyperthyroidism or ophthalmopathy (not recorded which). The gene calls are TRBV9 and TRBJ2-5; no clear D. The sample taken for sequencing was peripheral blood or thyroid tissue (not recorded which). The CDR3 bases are TGTGCCAGCAGCGTCACTCTGGGCGGAGAGACCCAGTACTTC. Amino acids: CASSVTLGGETQYF.